This section outlines one T cell receptor (beta chain) sequence together with its context. This receptor's antigen is unknown. Base qualities are not at hand, and no much larger clone is one base apart. The data originate from a study of neurological immune-mediated disorders (dated by TCRdb to the late 2010s). General notes on the study: Peripheral blood TCR-beta repertoires from HTLV-I-associated myelopathy (HAM/TSP) patients, multiple sclerosis patients and healthy controls were compared by UMI-based sequencing. The cohort included some 68 subjects: some 14 with HAM/TSP, about 34 with multiple sclerosis, and around 20 healthy controls. Alongside PBMC samples, the set of some 97 TCR-beta libraries contained longitudinal samples, technical triplicates, and paired CD4+ and CD8+ T-cell subsets that had been sorted. Study-wide findings and limitations: TCR clonal expansion was highest in HAM/TSP patients and lowest in MS patients, with MS patients falling below even healthy controls. No identical CDR3 amino acid sequences were shared among expanded clones across subjects, suggesting private TCR-beta repertoires in all groups.

cDNA synthesis used template-switch 5'RACE with a primer carrying a 10-nucleotide random unique molecular identifier tagging each TCR transcript. Every sequencing run covered 15-18 subjects and yielded more than 180 million TCR-beta sequences. Total RNA was extracted with the RNeasy kit. The KAPA Real-time Library Amplification kit was used to amplify TCR-beta VDJ regions with primers for the TCR constant region and the 5'RACE anchor. Sample indexes and Illumina adaptors were added in a first PCR, and a second PCR then increased library yield. After Ampure bead purification, the TCR product of roughly 650 bp was size-selected on a 2% E-gel SizeSelection system. Before pooling, library quality was checked on a Bioanalyzer, concentration was measured with Qubit, and libraries were quantified with the Kapa Library Quantification kit. Paired-end 2 x 150 bp sequencing of the libraries was performed on an Illumina HiSeq 2500. To increase sequence diversity, roughly 24-30% phiX was spiked into each library pool. In the original analysis: Quality-filtered reads were processed with the UMI-based MiGEC pipeline, which removed over 75% of raw TCR sequences during error correction. VDJ genes were aligned to IMGT germline references, and each clonotype was defined by a unique CDR3 amino acid sequence together with V-J genes. Clonal expansion, Shannon diversity and CDR3 relatedness (CalcPairwiseDistances, ClusterSamples) were evaluated with VDJtools, and phylogenetic trees were built with CLCbio workbench. Clones with at least 8 unique UMIs were defined as expanded, with this threshold being based on coefficient-of-variation modelling across technical triplicates. Using fastp at Q25 and MiXCR, TCRdb reprocessed the public reads and kept productive beta chains. All rows with the same CDR3 protein become a single entry with the most common DNA and genes. The V and J calls and clone size come from TCRdb's table, not from the authors' own analysis. The sample has about 59,000 distinct CDR3 sequences on record, roughly 12% of them singletons. Of the sample, around a tenth is held by the ten largest clones.

The CDR3 runs 15 amino acids, cysteine and phenylalanine included. Of all the DNA, just the CDR3 is kept, 45 bases in frame from base 1. Unsorted PBMC libraries were generated from 2 million PBMCs stored in RNAlater at -80 °C until RNA extraction. Peripheral blood underwent Ficoll-Hypaque density gradient centrifugation to isolate PBMCs, which were then cryopreserved in liquid nitrogen. Sequencing used PBMCs. The sequence joins TRBV21-1 to TRBJ2-7; TRBD2, the D gene given by the table, was not confirmed from the DNA. TRBV21-1 is noted as a pseudogene. The receptor was isolated from a woman aged 55-70 years with HTLV-1-associated myelopathy (HAM/TSP). The CDR3 protein sequence reads: CASSKGSHTSQEQYF. The sequenced DNA: TGTGCCAGCAGCAAGGGGAGTCATACGTCTCAAGAGCAGTACTTC.